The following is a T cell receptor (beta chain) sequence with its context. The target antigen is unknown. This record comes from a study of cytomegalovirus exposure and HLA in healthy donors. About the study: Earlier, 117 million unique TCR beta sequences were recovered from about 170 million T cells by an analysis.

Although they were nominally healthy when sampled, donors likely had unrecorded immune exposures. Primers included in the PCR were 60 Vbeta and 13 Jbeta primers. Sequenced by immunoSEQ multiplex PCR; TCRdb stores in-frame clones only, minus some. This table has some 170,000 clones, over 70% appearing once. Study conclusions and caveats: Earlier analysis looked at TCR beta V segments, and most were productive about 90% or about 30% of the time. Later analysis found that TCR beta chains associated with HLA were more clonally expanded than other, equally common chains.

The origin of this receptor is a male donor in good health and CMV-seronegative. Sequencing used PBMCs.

This CDR3 is CASSSGSPEQYF. DNA for the CDR3: TGTGCCAGCAGCTCGGGATCCCCCGAGCAGTACTTC. The chain is built from TRBV5-5 and TRBJ2-7, with TRBD2 as a possible D gene (5 bases). Germline V lookup: CDR1 SGHKS, CDR2 YYEKEE (reference sequence). V lost 3 bases and J lost 6, with 10 bases in between. The CDR3 totals 12 residues. Full variable domain (rest looked up from reference TRBV5-5 and TRBJ2-7): DAGVTQSPTHLIKTRGQQVTLRCSPISGHKSVSWYQQVLGQGPQFIFQYYEKEERGRGNFPDRFSARQFPNYSSELNVNALLLGDSALYLCASSSGSPEQYFGPGTRLTVT.